A single sample gave rise to the 5 T cell receptor beta chains below, sequenced in a study of T cells after yellow fever vaccination (dated by TCRdb to the late 2010s). The meaning of the sample's treatment or condition label: live attenuated yellow fever vaccine strain. Receptor libraries were prepared by 5' RACE. For sequencing, an Illumina NovaSeq 6000 was employed. Through fastp at Q25 and MiXCR, TCRdb rebuilt clones from the public reads, retaining in-frame beta chains. Entries that share a CDR3 protein sequence are merged under the most common genes and DNA. Across this sample there are hundreds of thousands of distinct CDR3 sequences, with about 19% seen only once. The ten largest clones represent about a sixth of the sample. Sequences were derived from PBMCs, sampled before the yellow fever booster vaccination. These receptors were obtained from a man younger than 35 who received the YFV17D yellow fever vaccine.

As for this clonotype: Mismatch with germline at one junction end may stem from a read error. The chain joins TRBV7-9 to TRBJ2-3, with a possible D match to TRBD1 (6 bases). Germline lookup yields CDR1 SEHNR and CDR2 FQNEAQ (reference sequence). The CDR3 contains 15 residues. The CDR3 reads CASILAGQSTDTQYF. The CDR3 region has the DNA TGTGCCAGCATCTTAGCCGGACAGAGCACAGATACGCAGTATTTT.

The genes are TRBV4-1 and TRBJ2-2; 11 positions match TRBD2. The germline V gene encodes CDR1 MGHRA and CDR2 YSYEKL. V was pared by 1 base and J by 3 bases, with 7 bases of the junction left unmatched. CDR3 size: 18 residues. The CDR3 bases are TGCGCCAGCAGCCAAGGTCTAGCGGGGGGCCGGGACACCGGGGAGCTGTTTTTT. It yields the protein CASSQGLAGGRDTGELFF.

This clonotype has only a few counts. This chain connects TRBV4-2 to TRBJ2-3, with TRBD2 matching 10 bases. With 2 bases clipped from V and 7 bases from J, the junction kept 12 bases outside the gene matches. The length of the CDR3 is 17 residues. Germline values: CDR1 LGHNA, CDR2 YNFKEQ. The CDR3 region has the DNA TGTGCCAGCAGCCAATCCCGGTCCAGCGGGGGGGCAAATACGCAGTATTTT. It yields the protein CASSQSRSSGGANTQYF.

The chain recombines TRBV11-2 with TRBJ1-1; no reliable D call. Germline assignment: CDR1 SGHAT and CDR2 FQNNGV. With 9 bases removed from V and 11 bases from J, the gap between germline ends came to 13 bases. The CDR3 is made up of 10 amino acids. CDR3: CARTGREAFF. CDR3 in DNA: TGTGCCAGGACCGGACGTGAGGCTTTCTTT.

This chain joins TRBV7-8 and TRBJ2-7, with TRBD1 matching 8 bases. Trimming at V came to 8 bases and at J to 6 bases, leaving 12 bases not matched to a gene. The CDR3 loop spans 14 amino acids. Germline loops: CDR1 SGHVS, CDR2 FQNEAQ. CDR3 in amino acids: CASSLETGVGEQYF. The CDR3 DNA reads as TGTGCCAGCTCCCTCGAGACAGGGGTGGGCGAGCAGTACTTC.